A selection of T cell receptor beta chains follows, all from one sample in a study of blood T cell repertoires in COVID-19. Assay used: immunoSEQ multiplex PCR; TCRdb lists only in-frame clones, some missing. The sample shows a few hundred thousand clones, roughly 77% of them seen only once. Input material: peripheral blood. These TCRs come from an elderly woman with acute or convalescent COVID-19. The CDR3 runs from the conserved cysteine through the conserved F or W. A D gene is named only where the DNA matches it firmly. Clone sizes are given selectively: once, few, many, or a class where the clone is expanded.

CDR3nt	CDR3aa	d_gene	j_gene	abundance	v_gene
TGCGCCAGCAGCTTGGCCGGCAGGGTGGCTGGAAACACCATATATTTT	CASSLAGRVAGNTIYF	.	TRBJ1-3	.	TRBV5-1
TGCGCCAGCAGCTTGGCCGTCAGAAGCTACGAGCAGTACTTC	CASSLAVRSYEQYF	.	TRBJ2-7	.	TRBV5-1
TGTGCCAGCAGCTTGAGGGGGCGCAACTATGGCTACACCTTC	CASSLRGRNYGYTF	TRBD1	TRBJ1-2	few	TRBV5-4
TGTGCCAGCAGTTTAGGGCTACCCCCCTACGAGCAGTACTTC	CASSLGLPPYEQYF	.	TRBJ2-7	few	TRBV27
TGTGCCAGCAGCTTGGGGCTAGCGGGGAGGGGAGGCACAGATACGCAGTATTTT	CASSLGLAGRGGTDTQYF	TRBD2	TRBJ2-3	.	TRBV7-2
TGTGCCAGCAACGGGGGACAGGCAAATTCACCCCTCCACTTT	CASNGGQANSPLHF	TRBD1	TRBJ1-6	.	TRBV6-5
TGTGCCAGCAGCGTCCGCCCAGCGGGGGTGGAGGAGACCCAGTACTTC	CASSVRPAGVEETQYF	TRBD2	TRBJ2-5	.	TRBV9
TGCAGCGCTGGAGGGAACAGGGGATACGAGCAGTACTTC	CSAGGNRGYEQYF	.	TRBJ2-7	.	TRBV29-1
TGCGCCAGCAGCCAAGATTGGGACTTAGCCGCAGATACGCAGTATTTT	CASSQDWDLAADTQYF	.	TRBJ2-3	.	TRBV4-3
TGTGCCAGCAGCCCGGCCGCCCAACGGGAGAACACTGAAGCTTTCTTT	CASSPAAQRENTEAFF	.	TRBJ1-1	.	TRBV5-5
TGTGCCAGCAGCCCCCACCGAGGAGACAGGGGCAACTATGGCTACACCTTC	CASSPHRGDRGNYGYTF	TRBD1	TRBJ1-2	.	TRBV3-1/TRBV3-2
TGTGCCAGCAGTTACCTCCGGGCGGGGGGGCACTCTGGGGCCAACGTCCTGACTTTC	CASSYLRAGGHSGANVLTF	TRBD2	TRBJ2-6	.	TRBV6-2/TRBV6-3
TGTGCCAGCTCCTTAGGGAACAGGGTTAAAGAGCAGTACTTC	CASSLGNRVKEQYF	.	TRBJ2-7	.	TRBV28
TGTGCCAGCAGCTTAGACCTAAGGACTAGCGGCTCCTACAATGAGCAGTTCTTC	CASSLDLRTSGSYNEQFF	TRBD2	TRBJ2-1	.	TRBV11-3
TGTGCCAGCAGCCCGCCCATACCTAGTGAGCAGTTCTTC	CASSPPIPSEQFF	.	TRBJ2-1	.	TRBV11-1
TGTGCCAGCAGCCTCGGACAGGGGTACACCGGGGAGCTGTTTTTT	CASSLGQGYTGELFF	TRBD1	TRBJ2-2	few	TRBV5-4
TGTGCCAGCAGCCGAGAAGGGAGGGAACAGCCCCAGCATTTT	CASSREGREQPQHF	.	TRBJ1-5	once	TRBV7-9
TGTGCCAGCAGCCATGCCGGGACTAGCGGGAGGTTTTCCTACGAGCAGTACTTC	CASSHAGTSGRFSYEQYF	TRBD2	TRBJ2-7	few	TRBV11-2
TGTGCCAGCAGGAGAGAGACTAGCGGGATTGGCACCGGGGAGCTGTTTTTT	CASRRETSGIGTGELFF	TRBD2	TRBJ2-2	.	TRBV27
TGTGCCAGCAGGAGAGGGGGGGAACCTAACTATGGCTACACCTTC	CASRRGGEPNYGYTF	.	TRBJ1-2	once	TRBV6-6
TGTGCCAGCTCCCTAAGGGGTCTCCAAGAGACCCAGTACTTC	CASSLRGLQETQYF	.	TRBJ2-5	.	TRBV19
TGTGCCAGCAGCGGACAGGGAATAGGTGGCTACACCTTC	CASSGQGIGGYTF	TRBD1	TRBJ1-2	.	TRBV2
TGTGCCAGCAACTCCGGCGGGACTCCGCGTGGCTACACCTTC	CASNSGGTPRGYTF	.	TRBJ1-2	.	TRBV2